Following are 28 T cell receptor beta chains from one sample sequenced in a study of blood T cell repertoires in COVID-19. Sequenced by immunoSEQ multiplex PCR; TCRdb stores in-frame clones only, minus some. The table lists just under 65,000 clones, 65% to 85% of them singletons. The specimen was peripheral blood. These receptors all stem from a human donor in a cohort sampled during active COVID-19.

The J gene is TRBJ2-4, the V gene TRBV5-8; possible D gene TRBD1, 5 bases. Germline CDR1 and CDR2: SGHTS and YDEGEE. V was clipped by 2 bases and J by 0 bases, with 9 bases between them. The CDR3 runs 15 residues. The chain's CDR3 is CASSFRQIAKNIQYF. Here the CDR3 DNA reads TGTGCCAGCAGCTTTCGACAGATAGCCAAAAACATTCAGTACTTC.

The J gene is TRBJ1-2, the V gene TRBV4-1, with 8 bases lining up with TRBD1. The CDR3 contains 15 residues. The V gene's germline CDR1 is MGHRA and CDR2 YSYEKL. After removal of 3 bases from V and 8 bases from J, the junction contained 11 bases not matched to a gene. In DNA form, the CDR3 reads TGCGCCAGCAGCCACCAAGACAGGGGTTTACGAGGCTACACCTTC. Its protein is CASSHQDRGLRGYTF.

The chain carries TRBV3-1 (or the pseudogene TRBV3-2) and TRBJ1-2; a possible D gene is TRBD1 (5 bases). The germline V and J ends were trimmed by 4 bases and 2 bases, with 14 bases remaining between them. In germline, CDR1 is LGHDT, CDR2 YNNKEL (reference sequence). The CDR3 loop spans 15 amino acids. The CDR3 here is CASSLTRGGNYGYTF. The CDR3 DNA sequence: TGTGCCAGCAGCCTTACCCGGGGGGGAAACTATGGCTACACCTTC.

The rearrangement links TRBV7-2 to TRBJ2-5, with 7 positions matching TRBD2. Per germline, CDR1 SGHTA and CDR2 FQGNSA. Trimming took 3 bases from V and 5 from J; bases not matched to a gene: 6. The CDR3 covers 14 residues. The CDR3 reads CASSFSSGGETQYF. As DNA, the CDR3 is TGTGCCAGCAGCTTCTCTAGCGGTGGGGAGACCCAGTACTTC.

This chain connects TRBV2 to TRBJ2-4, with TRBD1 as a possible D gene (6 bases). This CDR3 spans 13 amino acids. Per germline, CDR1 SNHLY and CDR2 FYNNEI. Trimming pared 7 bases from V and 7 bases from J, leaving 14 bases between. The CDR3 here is CASNHRDMNIQYF. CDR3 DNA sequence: TGTGCCAGCAACCACAGGGACATGAACATTCAGTACTTC.

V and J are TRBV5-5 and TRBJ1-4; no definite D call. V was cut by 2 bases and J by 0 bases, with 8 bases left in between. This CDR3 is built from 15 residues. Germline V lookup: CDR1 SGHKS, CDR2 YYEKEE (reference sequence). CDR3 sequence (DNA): TGTGCCAGCAGCTTCGAAACGGCAACTAATGAAAAACTGTTTTTT. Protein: CASSFETATNEKLFF.

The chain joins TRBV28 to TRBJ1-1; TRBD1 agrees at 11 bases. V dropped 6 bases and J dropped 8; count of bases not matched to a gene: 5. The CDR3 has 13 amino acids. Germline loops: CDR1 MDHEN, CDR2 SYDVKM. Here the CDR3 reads CASSPGQGGEAFF. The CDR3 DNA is TGTGCCAGCAGCCCGGGACAGGGGGGAGAAGCTTTCTTT.

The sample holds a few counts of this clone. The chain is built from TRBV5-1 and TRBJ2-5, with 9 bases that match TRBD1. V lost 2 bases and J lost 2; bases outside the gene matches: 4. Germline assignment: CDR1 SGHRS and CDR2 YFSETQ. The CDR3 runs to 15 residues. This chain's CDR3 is CASSFFGQGQETQYF. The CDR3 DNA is TGCGCCAGCAGCTTCTTCGGACAGGGGCAAGAGACCCAGTACTTC.

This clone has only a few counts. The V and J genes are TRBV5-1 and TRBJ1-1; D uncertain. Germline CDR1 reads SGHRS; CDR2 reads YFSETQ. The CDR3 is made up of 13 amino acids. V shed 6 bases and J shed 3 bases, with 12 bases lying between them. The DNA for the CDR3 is TGCGCCAGCACCTCGAGGGAGGACACTGAAGCTTTCTTT. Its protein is CASTSREDTEAFF.

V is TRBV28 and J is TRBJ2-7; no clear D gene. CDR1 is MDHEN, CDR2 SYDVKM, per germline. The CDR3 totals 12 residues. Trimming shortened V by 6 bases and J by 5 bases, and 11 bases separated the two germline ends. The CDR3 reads CASSGRRNEQYF. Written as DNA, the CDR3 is TGTGCCAGCAGCGGCAGGCGTAACGAGCAGTACTTC.

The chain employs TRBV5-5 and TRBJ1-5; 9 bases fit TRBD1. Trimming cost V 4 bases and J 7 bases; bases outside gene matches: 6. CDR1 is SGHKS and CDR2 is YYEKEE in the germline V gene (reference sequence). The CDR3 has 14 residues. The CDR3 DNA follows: TGTGCCAGCAGCACTCCGGGACAGGGACAGCCCCAGCATTTT. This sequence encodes CASSTPGQGQPQHF.

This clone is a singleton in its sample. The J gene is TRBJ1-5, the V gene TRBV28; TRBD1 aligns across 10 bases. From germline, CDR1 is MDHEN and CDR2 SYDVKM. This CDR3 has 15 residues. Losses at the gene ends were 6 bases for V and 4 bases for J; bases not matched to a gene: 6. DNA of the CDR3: TGTGCCAGCAGGCTATGGACAGGGGGGAATCAGCCCCAGCATTTT. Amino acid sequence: CASRLWTGGNQPQHF.

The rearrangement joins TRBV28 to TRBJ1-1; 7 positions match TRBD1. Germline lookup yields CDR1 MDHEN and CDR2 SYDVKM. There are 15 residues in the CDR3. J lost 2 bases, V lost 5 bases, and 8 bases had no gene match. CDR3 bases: TGTGCCAGCAGTGGGGGGACAGCCCCAAACACTGAAGCTTTCTTT. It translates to CASSGGTAPNTEAFF.

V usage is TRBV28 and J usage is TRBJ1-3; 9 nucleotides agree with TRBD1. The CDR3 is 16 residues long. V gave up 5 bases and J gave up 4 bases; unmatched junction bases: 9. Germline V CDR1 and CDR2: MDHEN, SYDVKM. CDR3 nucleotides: TGTGCCAGCAGTCCTGCCGGGACAGGGCCAGGAAACACCATATATTTT. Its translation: CASSPAGTGPGNTIYF.

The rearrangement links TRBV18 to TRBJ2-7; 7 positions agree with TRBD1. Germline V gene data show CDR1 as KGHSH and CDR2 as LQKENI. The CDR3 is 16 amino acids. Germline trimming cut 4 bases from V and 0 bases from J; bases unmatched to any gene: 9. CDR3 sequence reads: CASSRGQEPSSYEQYF. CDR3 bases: TGTGCCAGCTCACGCGGACAGGAACCGAGCTCCTACGAGCAGTACTTC. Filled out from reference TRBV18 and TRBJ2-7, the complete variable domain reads NAGVMQNPRHLVRRRGQEARLRCSPMKGHSHVYWYRQLPEEGLKFMVYLQKENIIDESGMPKERFSAEFPKEGPSILRIQQVVRGDSAAYFCASSRGQEPSSYEQYFGPGTRLTVT.

This chain's CDR3 is CASSLSQTKGDTGELFF. The CDR3 region has the DNA TGTGCCAGCAGCTTGTCCCAGACTAAAGGAGACACCGGGGAGCTGTTTTTT. The V call is TRBV5-4, the J call TRBJ2-2; a possible D gene is TRBD2 (5 bases). This CDR3 comprises 17 residues. CDR1 and CDR2 (germline): SGHNT, YYREEE (reference sequence). Trimming removed 1 base from V and 3 bases from J, with 16 bases in between.

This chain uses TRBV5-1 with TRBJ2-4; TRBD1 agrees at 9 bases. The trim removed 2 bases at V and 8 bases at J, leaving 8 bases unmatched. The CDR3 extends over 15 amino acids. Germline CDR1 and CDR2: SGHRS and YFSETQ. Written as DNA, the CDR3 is TGCGCCAGCAGCTTCGGGGGGACAGGGCTACACATTCAGTACTTC. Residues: CASSFGGTGLHIQYF.

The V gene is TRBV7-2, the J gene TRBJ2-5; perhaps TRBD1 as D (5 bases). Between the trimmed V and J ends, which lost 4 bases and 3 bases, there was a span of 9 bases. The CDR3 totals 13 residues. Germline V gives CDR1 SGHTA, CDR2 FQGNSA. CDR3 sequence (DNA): TGTGCCAGCAGCTCAGGGTGGGAAGAGACCCAGTACTTC. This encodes CASSSGWEETQYF.

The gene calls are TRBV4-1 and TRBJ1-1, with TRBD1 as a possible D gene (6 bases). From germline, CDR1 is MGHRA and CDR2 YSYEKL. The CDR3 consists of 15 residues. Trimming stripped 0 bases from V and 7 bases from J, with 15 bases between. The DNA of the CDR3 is TGCGCCAGCAGCCAAGAGTTAACAGGGAGCGATGAAGCTTTCTTT. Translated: CASSQELTGSDEAFF.

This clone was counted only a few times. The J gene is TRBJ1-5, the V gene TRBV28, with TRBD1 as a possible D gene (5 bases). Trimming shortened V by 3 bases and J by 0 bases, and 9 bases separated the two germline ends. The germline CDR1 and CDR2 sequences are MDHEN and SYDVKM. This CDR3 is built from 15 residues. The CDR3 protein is CASSFRQTSNQPQHF. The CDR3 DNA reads TGTGCCAGCAGTTTTAGACAGACTAGCAATCAGCCCCAGCATTTT.

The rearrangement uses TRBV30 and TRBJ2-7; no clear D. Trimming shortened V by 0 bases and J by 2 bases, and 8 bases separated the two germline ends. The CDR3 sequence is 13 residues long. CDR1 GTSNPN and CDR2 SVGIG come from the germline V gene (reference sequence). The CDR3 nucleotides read TGTGCCTGGAGTGTACCGAACACCTACGAGCAGTACTTC. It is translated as CAWSVPNTYEQYF. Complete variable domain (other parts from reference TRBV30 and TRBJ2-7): SQTIHQWPATLVQPVGSPLSLECTVEGTSNPNLYWYRQAAGRGLQLLFYSVGIGQISSEVPQNLSASRPQDRQFILSSKKLLLSDSGFYLCAWSVPNTYEQYFGPGTRLTVT.

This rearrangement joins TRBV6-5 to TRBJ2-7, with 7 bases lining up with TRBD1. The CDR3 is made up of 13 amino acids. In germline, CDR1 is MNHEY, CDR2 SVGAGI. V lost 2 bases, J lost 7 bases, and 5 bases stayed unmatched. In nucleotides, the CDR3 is TGTGCCAGCAGTTACGCCGGGACAGTGGAGCAGTACTTC. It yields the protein CASSYAGTVEQYF.

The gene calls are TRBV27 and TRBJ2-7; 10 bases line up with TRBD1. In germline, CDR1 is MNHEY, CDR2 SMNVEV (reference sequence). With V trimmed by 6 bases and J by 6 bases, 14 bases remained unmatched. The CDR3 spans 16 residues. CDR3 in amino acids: CASSNLPGQGSVEQYF. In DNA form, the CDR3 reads TGTGCCAGCAGCAATTTGCCGGGACAGGGGTCGGTCGAGCAGTACTTC.

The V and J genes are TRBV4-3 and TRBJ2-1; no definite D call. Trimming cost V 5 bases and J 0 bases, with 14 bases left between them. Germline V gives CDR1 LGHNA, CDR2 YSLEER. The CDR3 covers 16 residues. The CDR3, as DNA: TGCGCCAGCAGCTCCCACGACTCCTTCTCCTACAATGAGCAGTTCTTC. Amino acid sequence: CASSSHDSFSYNEQFF.

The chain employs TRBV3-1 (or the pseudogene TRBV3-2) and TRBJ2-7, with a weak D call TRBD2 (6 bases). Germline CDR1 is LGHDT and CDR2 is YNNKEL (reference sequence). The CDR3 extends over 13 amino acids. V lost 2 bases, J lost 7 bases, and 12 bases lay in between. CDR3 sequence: CASSQTGAGEQYF. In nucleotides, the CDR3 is TGTGCCAGCAGCCAAACCGGTGCGGGGGAGCAGTACTTC.

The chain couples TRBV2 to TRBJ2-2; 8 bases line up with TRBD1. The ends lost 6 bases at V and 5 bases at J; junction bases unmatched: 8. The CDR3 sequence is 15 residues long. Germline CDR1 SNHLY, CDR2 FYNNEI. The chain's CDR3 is CASSIGQGGTGELFF. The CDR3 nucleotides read TGTGCCAGCAGCATAGGACAGGGCGGGACCGGGGAGCTGTTTTTT.

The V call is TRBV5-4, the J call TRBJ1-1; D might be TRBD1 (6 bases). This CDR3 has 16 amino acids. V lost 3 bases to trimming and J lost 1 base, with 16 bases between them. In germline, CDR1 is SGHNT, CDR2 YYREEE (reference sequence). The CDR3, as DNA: TGTGCCAGCAGCTGGAAAGGGGGTTTTGGGAACACTGAAGCTTTCTTT. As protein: CASSWKGGFGNTEAFF. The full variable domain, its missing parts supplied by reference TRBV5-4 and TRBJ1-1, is ETGVTQSPTHLIKTRGQQVTLRCSSQSGHNTVSWYQQALGQGPQFIFQYYREEENGRGNFPPRFSGLQFPNYSSELNVNALELDDSALYLCASSWKGGFGNTEAFFGQGTRLTVV.

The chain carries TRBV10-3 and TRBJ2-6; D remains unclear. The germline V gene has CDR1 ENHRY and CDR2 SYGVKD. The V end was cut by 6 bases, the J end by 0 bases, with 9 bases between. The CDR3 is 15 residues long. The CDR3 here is CAIRQTDSGANVLTF. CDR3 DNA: TGTGCCATCAGACAGACCGACTCTGGGGCCAACGTCCTGACTTTC.